The 13 T cell receptor beta chains in this list originate from one sample, sequenced in a study of T-cell reconstitution after alpha-beta-depleted transplantation in children. TCRbeta library preparation incorporated unique molecular identifiers. TCRdb reanalysed the PCR reads using MiXCR and keeps one entry per CDR3 protein. The sample lists 600,000 to 700,000 distinct CDR3 sequences; approximately 15% were seen once. The sequences come from PBMCs from the stem cell graft donor, collected from the stem cell graft. The receptor source for this set is a human donor who donated a stem cell graft to a child with acute myeloid leukemia.

The rearrangement links TRBV7-9 to TRBJ1-5; D gene unclear. The V and J ends lost 4 bases and 10 bases respectively, with 11 bases between them. Germline V gene sequence: CDR1 SEHNR, CDR2 FQNEAQ (reference sequence). The CDR3 length is 12 residues. The CDR3 is CASSSSRDPQHF. The CDR3, as DNA: TGTGCCAGCAGCTCCTCCCGCGATCCCCAGCATTTT.

V and J are TRBV7-9 and TRBJ1-4; maybe TRBD1 (6 bases). Trimming took 5 bases from V and 7 from J, leaving 14 bases between them. Germline values: CDR1 SEHNR, CDR2 FQNEAQ (reference sequence). CDR3 length: 14 amino acids. The CDR3 nucleotides read TGTGCCAGCAGCCCTACAGGGAGGGGTGAAAAACTGTTTTTT. Encoded protein: CASSPTGRGEKLFF.

The chain joins TRBV7-9 to TRBJ2-5; 10 nucleotides align to TRBD1. The CDR3 runs to 16 residues. J was trimmed by 4 bases and V by 5 bases; bases with no gene match: 10. The germline CDR1 and CDR2 sequences are SEHNR and FQNEAQ (reference sequence). CDR3 coding DNA: TGTGCCAGCAGCCTTCGGACAGGGGGTGTGAGAGAGACCCAGTACTTC. It encodes CASSLRTGGVRETQYF.

This clonotype was observed at least ten times. This rearrangement joins TRBV20-1 to TRBJ2-7; no clear D gene. The germline gives CDR1 DFQATT, CDR2 SNEGSKA (reference sequence). The CDR3 length is 15 residues. Trimming pared 0 bases from V and 0 bases from J, leaving 12 bases between. This chain's CDR3 is CSARDETMASYEQYF. The CDR3 nucleotides are TGCAGTGCTAGAGATGAGACGATGGCCTCCTACGAGCAGTACTTC.

In its sample, this clonotype was seen a few times. This chain uses TRBV27 with TRBJ1-5; D possibly corresponds to TRBD1 (6 bases). From germline, CDR1 is MNHEY and CDR2 SMNVEV (reference sequence). This CDR3 contains 16 residues. V shed 4 bases and J shed 3 bases, with 16 bases lying between them. The CDR3 DNA is TGTGCCAGCAGTTCCTTGGGGGGCTTCCCCAATCAGCCCCAGCATTTT. Translating gives CASSSLGGFPNQPQHF.

This clonotype was seen a handful of times. At one of its ends the junction is not consistent with the germline gene, which may arise from a read error. The gene calls are TRBV20-1 and TRBJ2-1; TRBD2 agrees at 8 bases. CDR1 DFQATT and CDR2 SNEGSKA come from the germline V gene (reference sequence). The CDR3 is made up of 16 amino acids. The CDR3 here is CCALSLGSAGGHEQFF. The DNA for the CDR3 is TGCTGTGCCCTTTCGCTCGGTAGCGCGGGAGGCCATGAGCAGTTCTTC.

The rearrangement links TRBV11-3 to TRBJ2-7, with 7 bases fitting TRBD1. From germline, CDR1 is SGHNT and CDR2 YENEEA. The CDR3 has 17 residues. J was trimmed by 0 bases and V by 4 bases; bases with no gene match: 12. The CDR3 loop reads CASSSHLTRGHSYEQYF. CDR3 sequence (DNA): TGTGCCAGCAGCTCTCACCTCACGAGGGGGCACTCCTACGAGCAGTACTTC.

The chain uses TRBV7-2 and TRBJ2-3; D is ambiguous. V lost 6 bases and J 4 bases, leaving 14 bases between the germline ends. This CDR3 is built from 14 residues. CDR1 is SGHTA and CDR2 is FQGNSA in the germline V gene. In nucleotides, the CDR3 is TGTGCCAGCAGTCCCCGGCCTGGGGCAGATACGCAGTATTTT. Its protein product is CASSPRPGADTQYF.

The rearrangement joins TRBV27 to TRBJ1-6; tentative D call: TRBD1 (5 bases). V was cut by 3 bases and J by 7 bases, with 13 bases left in between. Germline loops: CDR1 MNHEY, CDR2 SMNVEV (reference sequence). CDR3 size: 15 residues. DNA of the CDR3: TGTGCCAGCAGTTTTTTTCGGGGCTTGAATTCACCCCTCCACTTT. Translated: CASSFFRGLNSPLHF.

J is TRBJ2-1 and V is TRBV5-1; 12 bases are shared with TRBD2. The ends lost 5 bases at V and 8 bases at J; junction bases unmatched: 8. The CDR3 length is 15 residues. CDR1 is SGHRS and CDR2 is YFSETQ in the germline V gene. As DNA, the CDR3 is TGCGCCAGCAGGACTAGCGGGGGCCTCGGAGATGAGCAGTTCTTC. It is translated as CASRTSGGLGDEQFF.

The rearrangement joins TRBV3-1 to TRBJ2-3; unclear D gene. This CDR3 is 15 amino acids long. In germline, CDR1 is LGHDT, CDR2 YNNKEL (reference sequence). The V and J ends lost 6 bases and 2 bases respectively, with 15 bases between them. CDR3 residues: CASSQRTISTDTQYF. The CDR3 DNA follows: TGTGCCAGCAGTCAGAGGACCATATCCACAGATACGCAGTATTTT.

The chain has TRBV7-2 and TRBJ1-2, with D unclear. CDR3 length equals 13 residues. CDR1 is SGHTA, CDR2 FQGNSA, per germline. Trimming cost V 1 base and J 4 bases, with 7 bases left between them. The CDR3 loop is CASSLGYGYGYTF. DNA of the CDR3: TGTGCCAGCAGCTTAGGTTATGGCTATGGCTACACCTTC.

This clonotype was seen repeatedly, ten times or more. The chain recombines TRBV4-3 with TRBJ1-2; possibly TRBD1 for D (5 bases). Looked up from germline, CDR1 is LGHNA and CDR2 is YSLEER. V was clipped by 1 base and J by 4 bases, with 19 bases between them. The CDR3 loop spans 17 amino acids. The CDR3, as DNA: TGCGCCAGCAGCCAAGCGCTAGTAGGGGTAGCCCCCTATGGCTACACCTTC. Translated, it gives CASSQALVGVAPYGYTF.